The 5 T cell receptor beta chains in this list originate from one sample, sequenced in a study of shared clonotypes between healthy human individuals. Some clones are missing from TCRdb's copy, which holds only in-frame ones; the method was immunoSEQ multiplex PCR. Of more than 2 million clones detected, over 85% appear once; the ten largest clones hold around 1.1%. The naive CD8 subset, CD45RO-negative cells positively selected for CCR7, excluded terminally differentiated effector memory CD45RA+ cells. The sequenced sample was naive CD8+ T cells sorted from blood. The receptors derive from a man aged 18 to 35 in good health.

The V gene is TRBV18, the J gene TRBJ1-1; D not resolved. CDR3 size: 15 residues. Trimming stripped 6 bases from V and 0 bases from J, with 14 bases between. Germline V CDR1 and CDR2: KGHSH, LQKENI. The CDR3 spells CASSPNGPLNTEAFF. DNA for the CDR3: TGTGCCAGCTCCCCTAATGGGCCGCTGAACACTGAAGCTTTCTTT.

This clone was seen a few times. Distinct nucleotide sequences in the sample also encode this CDR3. V is TRBV7-9 and J is TRBJ1-1, with D uncertain. CDR1 and CDR2 (germline): SEHNR, FQNEAQ (reference sequence). The CDR3 spans 13 residues. Trimming took off 5 bases at V and 0 bases at J, with 7 bases between the two ends. CDR3 sequence: CASSPPLNTEAFF. In nucleotides, the CDR3 is TGTGCCAGCAGCCCCCCGTTGAACACTGAAGCTTTCTTT. Combining the CDR3 with reference TRBV7-9 and TRBJ1-1 gives the whole variable domain DTGVSQNPRHKITKRGQNVTFRCDPISEHNRLYWYRQTLGQGPEFLTYFQNEAQLEKSRLLSDRFSAERPKGSFSTLEIQRTEQGDSAMYLCASSPPLNTEAFFGQGTRLTVV.

CDR3 sequence: CASSPNPGLNTEAFF. The CDR3 DNA sequence: TGTGCCAGCAGCCCTAATCCGGGCTTGAACACTGAAGCTTTCTTT. The chain has TRBV7-8 and TRBJ1-1; D not resolved. Germline V gene sequence: CDR1 SGHVS, CDR2 FQNEAQ. The CDR3 totals 15 residues. V lost 5 bases and J lost 0, with 13 bases in between.

For this clone: Other DNA sequences in this specimen translate into the identical CDR3. CDR3 in DNA: TGTGCCAGCAGCTTTACCGGAGATACGCAGTATTTT. Residues: CASSFTGDTQYF. The chain joins TRBV5-6 to TRBJ2-3; D is uncertain. Germline CDR1 SGHDT, CDR2 YYEEEE. With 2 bases removed from V and 5 bases from J, the gap between germline ends came to 6 bases. The CDR3 spans 12 residues.

V is TRBV29-1 and J is TRBJ2-2, with 7 bases fitting TRBD1. The CDR3 runs 15 residues. In germline, CDR1 is SQVTM, CDR2 ANQGSEA. V was pared by 5 bases and J by 1 base, with 7 bases of the junction left unmatched. The CDR3 DNA sequence: TGCAGCGTTCTTCCGGGACAGAAGAACACCGGGGAGCTGTTTTTT. Protein product: CSVLPGQKNTGELFF.